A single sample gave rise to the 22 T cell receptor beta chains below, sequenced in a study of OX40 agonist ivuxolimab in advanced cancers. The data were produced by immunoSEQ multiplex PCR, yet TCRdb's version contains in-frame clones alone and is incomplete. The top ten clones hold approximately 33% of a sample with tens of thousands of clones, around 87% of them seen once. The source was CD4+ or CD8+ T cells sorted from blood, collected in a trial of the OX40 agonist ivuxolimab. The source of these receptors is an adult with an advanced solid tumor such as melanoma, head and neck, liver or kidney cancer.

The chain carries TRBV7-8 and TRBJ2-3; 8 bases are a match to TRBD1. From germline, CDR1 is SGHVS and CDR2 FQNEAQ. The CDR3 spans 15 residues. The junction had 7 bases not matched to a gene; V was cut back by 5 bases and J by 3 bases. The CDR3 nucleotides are TGTGCCAGCAGCCAACTAACAGGGGGAACAGATACGCAGTATTTT. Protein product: CASSQLTGGTDTQYF.

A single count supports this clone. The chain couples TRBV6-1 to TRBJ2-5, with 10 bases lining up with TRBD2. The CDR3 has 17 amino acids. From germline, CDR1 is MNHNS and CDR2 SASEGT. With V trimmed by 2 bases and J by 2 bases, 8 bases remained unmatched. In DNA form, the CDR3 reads TGTGCCAGCAGTGAAAGTTTAGCGGGGGGCCGGCAAGAGACCCAGTACTTC. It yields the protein CASSESLAGGRQETQYF.

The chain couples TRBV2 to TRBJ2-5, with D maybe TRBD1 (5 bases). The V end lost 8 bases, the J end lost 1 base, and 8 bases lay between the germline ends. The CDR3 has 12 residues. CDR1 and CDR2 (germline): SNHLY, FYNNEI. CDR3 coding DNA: TGTGCCAGCGGGGCGCTCCAAGAGACCCAGTACTTC. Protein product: CASGALQETQYF.

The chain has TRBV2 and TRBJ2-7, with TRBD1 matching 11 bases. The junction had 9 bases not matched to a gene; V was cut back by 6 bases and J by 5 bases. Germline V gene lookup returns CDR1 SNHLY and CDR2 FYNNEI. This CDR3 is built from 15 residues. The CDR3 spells CASRKGTGGMNEQYF. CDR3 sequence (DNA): TGTGCCAGCAGGAAAGGGACAGGGGGTATGAACGAGCAGTACTTC. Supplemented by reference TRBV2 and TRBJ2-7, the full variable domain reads EPEVTQTPSHQVTQMGQEVILRCVPISNHLYFYWYRQILGQKVEFLVSFYNNEISEKSEIFDDQFSVERPDGSNFTLKIRSTKLEDSAMYFCASRKGTGGMNEQYFGPGTRLTVT.

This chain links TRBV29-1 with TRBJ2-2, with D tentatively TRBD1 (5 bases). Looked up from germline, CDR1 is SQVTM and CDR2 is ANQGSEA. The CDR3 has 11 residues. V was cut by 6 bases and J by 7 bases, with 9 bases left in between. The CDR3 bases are TGCAGCGTGGCAGGGTTCGGGGAGCTGTTTTTT. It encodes CSVAGFGELFF.

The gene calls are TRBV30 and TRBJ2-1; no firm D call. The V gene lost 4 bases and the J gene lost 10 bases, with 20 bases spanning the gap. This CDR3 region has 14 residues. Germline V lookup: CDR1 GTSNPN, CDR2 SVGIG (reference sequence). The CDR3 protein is CAWILVGPVGEQFF. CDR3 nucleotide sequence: TGTGCCTGGATCCTCGTCGGGCCGGTCGGAGAGCAGTTCTTC.

The CDR3 region has the DNA TGTGCCAGCAGTTACTCGGCAGGGGCAACTAATGAAAAACTGTTTTTT. It yields the protein CASSYSAGATNEKLFF. The V gene is TRBV6-5, the J gene TRBJ1-4; D perhaps matches TRBD1 (6 bases). This CDR3 has 16 amino acids. Germline-derived CDR1 and CDR2 are MNHEY and SVGAGI. Trimming removed 0 bases from V and 0 bases from J, with 8 bases in between.

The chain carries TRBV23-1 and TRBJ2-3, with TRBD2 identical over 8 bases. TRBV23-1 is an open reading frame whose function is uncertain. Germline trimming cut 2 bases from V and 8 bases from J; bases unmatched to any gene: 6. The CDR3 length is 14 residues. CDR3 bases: TGCGCCAGCAGTCAAGAGCGGGGGCGCGTTACGCAGTATTTT. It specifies CASSQERGRVTQYF.

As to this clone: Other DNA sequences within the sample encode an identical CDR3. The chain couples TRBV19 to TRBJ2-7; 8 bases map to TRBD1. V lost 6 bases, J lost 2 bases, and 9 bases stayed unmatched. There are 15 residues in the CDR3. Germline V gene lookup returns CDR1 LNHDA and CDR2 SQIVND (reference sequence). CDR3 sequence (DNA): TGTGCCAGTAGCATCGGTCCAGGGGGCACCTACGAGCAGTACTTC. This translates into CASSIGPGGTYEQYF.

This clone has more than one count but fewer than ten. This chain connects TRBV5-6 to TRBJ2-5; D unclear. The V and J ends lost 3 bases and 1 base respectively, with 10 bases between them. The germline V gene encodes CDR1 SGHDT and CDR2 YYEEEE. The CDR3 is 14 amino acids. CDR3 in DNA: TGTGCCAGCAGCTCCCCGGACGCCCAAGAGACCCAGTACTTC. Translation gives CASSSPDAQETQYF.

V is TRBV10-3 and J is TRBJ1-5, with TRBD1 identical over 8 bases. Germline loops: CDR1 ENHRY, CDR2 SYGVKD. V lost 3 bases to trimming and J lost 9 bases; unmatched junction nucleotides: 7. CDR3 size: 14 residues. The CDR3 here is CAISEGQGTRPQHF. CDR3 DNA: TGTGCCATCAGTGAAGGACAGGGCACAAGGCCCCAGCATTTT.

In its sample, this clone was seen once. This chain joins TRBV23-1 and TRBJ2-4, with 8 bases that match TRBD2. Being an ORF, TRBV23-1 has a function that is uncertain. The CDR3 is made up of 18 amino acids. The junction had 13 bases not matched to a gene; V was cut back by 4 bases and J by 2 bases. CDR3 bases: TGCGCCAGCAGTCCCCCCCCGGGAGGGCCGTGGACCAAAAACATTCAGTACTTC. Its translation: CASSPPPGGPWTKNIQYF.

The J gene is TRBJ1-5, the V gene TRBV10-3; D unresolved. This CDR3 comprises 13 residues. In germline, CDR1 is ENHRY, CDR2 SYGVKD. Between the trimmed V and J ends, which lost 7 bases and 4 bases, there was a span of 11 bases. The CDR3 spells CAITPGLNQPQHF. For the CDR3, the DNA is TGTGCCATCACTCCAGGACTTAATCAGCCCCAGCATTTT.

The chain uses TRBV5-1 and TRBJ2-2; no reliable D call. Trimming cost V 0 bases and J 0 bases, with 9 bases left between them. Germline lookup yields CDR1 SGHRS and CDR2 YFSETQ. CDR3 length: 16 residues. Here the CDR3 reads CASSLGAQTNTGELFF. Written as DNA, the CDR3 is TGCGCCAGCAGCTTGGGGGCCCAGACGAACACCGGGGAGCTGTTTTTT.

Here the CDR3 reads CASSQDRLAGDETQYF. In DNA, the CDR3 is TGCGCCAGCAGCCAAGATCGACTAGCGGGAGATGAGACCCAGTACTTC. V is TRBV4-1 and J is TRBJ2-5; 12 nucleotides match TRBD2. The length of the CDR3 is 16 residues. Germline lookup yields CDR1 MGHRA and CDR2 YSYEKL. V lost 0 bases and J lost 5; bases outside the gene matches: 4.

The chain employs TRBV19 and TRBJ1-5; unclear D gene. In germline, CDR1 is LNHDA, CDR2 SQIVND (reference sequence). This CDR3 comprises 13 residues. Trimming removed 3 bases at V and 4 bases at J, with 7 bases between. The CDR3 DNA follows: TGTGCCAGTAGTATTTCGAATAATCAGCCCCAGCATTTT. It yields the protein CASSISNNQPQHF. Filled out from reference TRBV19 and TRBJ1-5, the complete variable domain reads DGGITQSPKYLFRKEGQNVTLSCEQNLNHDAMYWYRQDPGQGLRLIYYSQIVNDFQKGDIAEGYSVSREKKESFPLTVTSAQKNPTAFYLCASSISNNQPQHFGDGTRLSIL.

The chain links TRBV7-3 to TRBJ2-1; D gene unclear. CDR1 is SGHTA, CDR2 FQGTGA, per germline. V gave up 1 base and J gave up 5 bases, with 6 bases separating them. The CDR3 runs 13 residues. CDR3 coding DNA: TGTGCCAGCAGCTTAAGCGTTAACAATGAGCAGTTCTTC. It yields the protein CASSLSVNNEQFF.

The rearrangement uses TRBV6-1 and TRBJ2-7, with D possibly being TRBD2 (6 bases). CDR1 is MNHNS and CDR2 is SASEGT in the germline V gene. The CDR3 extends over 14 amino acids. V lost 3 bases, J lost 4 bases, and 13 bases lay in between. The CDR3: CASSDSGSGYEQYF. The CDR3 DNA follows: TGTGCCAGCAGTGATTCCGGGAGTGGATACGAGCAGTACTTC.

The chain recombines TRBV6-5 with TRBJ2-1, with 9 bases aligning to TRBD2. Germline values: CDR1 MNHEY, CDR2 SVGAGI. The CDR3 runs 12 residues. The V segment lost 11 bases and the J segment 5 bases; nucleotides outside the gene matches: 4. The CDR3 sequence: CAVAGVNNEQFF. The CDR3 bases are TGTGCCGTAGCGGGGGTAAACAATGAGCAGTTCTTC.

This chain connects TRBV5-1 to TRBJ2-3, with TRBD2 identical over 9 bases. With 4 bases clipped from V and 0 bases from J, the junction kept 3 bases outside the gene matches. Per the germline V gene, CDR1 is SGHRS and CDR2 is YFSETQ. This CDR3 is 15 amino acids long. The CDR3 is CASSRLAGSTDTQYF. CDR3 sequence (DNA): TGCGCCAGCAGCAGGCTAGCGGGGAGCACAGATACGCAGTATTTT.

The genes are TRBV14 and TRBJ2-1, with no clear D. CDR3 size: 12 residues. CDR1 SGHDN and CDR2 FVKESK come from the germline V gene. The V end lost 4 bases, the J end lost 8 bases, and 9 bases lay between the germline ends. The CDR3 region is CASSLYGYEQFF. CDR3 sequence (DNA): TGTGCCAGCAGCCTTTACGGCTATGAGCAGTTCTTC.

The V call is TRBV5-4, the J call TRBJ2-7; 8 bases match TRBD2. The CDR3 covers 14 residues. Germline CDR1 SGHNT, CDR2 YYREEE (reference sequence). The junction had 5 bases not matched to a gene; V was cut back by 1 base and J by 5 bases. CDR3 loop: CASSLSGGTDEQYF. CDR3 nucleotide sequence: TGTGCCAGCAGCTTGAGCGGGGGCACCGACGAGCAGTACTTC.